These 10 T cell receptor beta chains were sequenced from one sample in a study of T cells in localized non-small cell lung cancer. Some clones are missing from TCRdb's copy, which holds only in-frame ones; the method was immunoSEQ multiplex PCR. The data hold 41,000 or so clones, with 85% to 90% observed a single time. Sequencing was performed on peripheral blood, taken before any cancer treatment. These receptors all come from a woman aged 18-49 years with stage III lung adenocarcinoma.

This clone was picked up a small number of times. V is TRBV5-4 and J is TRBJ2-7; the D gene is possibly TRBD2 (6 bases). There are 14 residues in the CDR3. Trimming stripped 0 bases from V and 0 bases from J, with 7 bases between. The germline V gene has CDR1 SGHNT and CDR2 YYREEE (reference sequence). This CDR3 is CASSLEGGSYEQYF. CDR3 bases: TGTGCCAGCAGCTTGGAGGGAGGCTCCTACGAGCAGTACTTC.

The chain combines TRBV9 with TRBJ1-1; D is ambiguous. V lost 4 bases and J 4 bases, leaving 14 bases between the germline ends. The V gene's germline CDR1 is SGDLS and CDR2 YYNGEE. The CDR3 spans 14 residues. As DNA, the CDR3 is TGTGCCAGCAGCTTAGAGGTGGTCGGCACTGAAGCTTTCTTT. Translated, it gives CASSLEVVGTEAFF.

V and J are TRBV14 and TRBJ2-2; D remains unclear. The germline V and J ends were trimmed by 4 bases and 1 base, with 7 bases remaining between them. CDR3 size: 14 residues. Germline V CDR1 and CDR2: SGHDN, FVKESK. The CDR3 nucleotides read TGTGCCAGCAGCCCACAGTTGAACACCGGGGAGCTGTTTTTT. It is translated as CASSPQLNTGELFF. The variable domain in full, with the rest retrieved from reference TRBV14 and TRBJ2-2, is EAGVTQFPSHSVIEKGQTVTLRCDPISGHDNLYWYRRVMGKEIKFLLHFVKESKQDESGMPNNRFLAERTGGTYSTLKVQPAELEDSGVYFCASSPQLNTGELFFGEGSRLTVL.

The CDR3 reads CASSQSDRADGYTF. The CDR3 nucleotides are TGTGCCAGCAGCCAATCGGACAGGGCCGACGGCTACACCTTC. V usage is TRBV4-2 and J usage is TRBJ1-2, with 8 bases that match TRBD1. The V segment lost 2 bases and the J segment 8 bases; nucleotides outside the gene matches: 7. CDR3 length equals 14 residues. CDR1 is LGHNA, CDR2 YNFKEQ, per germline.

The chain recombines TRBV9 with TRBJ2-6; TRBD1 is a possible D gene (5 bases). The CDR3 has 16 amino acids. Germline loops: CDR1 SGDLS, CDR2 YYNGEE. With 4 bases removed from V and 0 bases from J, the gap between germline ends came to 11 bases. CDR3 residues: CASSQTDSSGANVLTF. The CDR3 DNA sequence: TGTGCCAGCAGCCAAACCGACAGCTCTGGGGCCAACGTCCTGACTTTC.

The rearrangement joins TRBV18 to TRBJ2-5; D is uncertain. V lost 0 bases and J 2 bases, leaving 4 bases between the germline ends. Germline CDR1 KGHSH, CDR2 LQKENI. The CDR3 has 13 amino acids. CDR3 in amino acids: CASSPPGQETQYF. CDR3 DNA sequence: TGTGCCAGCTCACCACCTGGGCAAGAGACCCAGTACTTC.

The rearrangement joins TRBV7-3 to TRBJ1-1, with D unresolved. Germline CDR1 reads SGHTA; CDR2 reads FQGTGA. The CDR3 is 16 amino acids. V was clipped by 0 bases and J by 0 bases, with 11 bases between them. The CDR3 here is CASSLTGSALNTEAFF. CDR3 DNA sequence: TGTGCCAGCAGCTTAACAGGGTCGGCTTTGAACACTGAAGCTTTCTTT.

CDR3: CASSGGGLNYGYTF. The DNA for the CDR3 is TGTGCCAGCAGTGGAGGAGGGCTAAACTATGGCTACACCTTC. The V gene is TRBV2, the J gene TRBJ1-2; no definite D call. Germline CDR1 is SNHLY and CDR2 is FYNNEI. The V end lost 4 bases, the J end lost 2 bases, and 11 bases lay between the germline ends. The CDR3 has 14 residues. Complete variable domain (other parts from reference TRBV2 and TRBJ1-2): EPEVTQTPSHQVTQMGQEVILRCVPISNHLYFYWYRQILGQKVEFLVSFYNNEISEKSEIFDDQFSVERPDGSNFTLKIRSTKLEDSAMYFCASSGGGLNYGYTFGSGTRLTVV.

The V and J genes are TRBV11-2 and TRBJ2-5; D is perhaps TRBD1 or TRBD2 (6 bases each). The CDR3 is 14 residues long. Per the germline V gene, CDR1 is SGHAT and CDR2 is FQNNGV. Trimming stripped 1 base from V and 1 base from J, with 7 bases between. CDR3 sequence (DNA): TGTGCCAGCAGCTTAGCGGGGGCCCAAGAGACCCAGTACTTC. Amino acid sequence: CASSLAGAQETQYF.

V and J are TRBV25-1 and TRBJ2-1; the D gene could be TRBD1 or TRBD2 (5 bases each). V was trimmed by 4 bases and J by 4 bases, leaving 11 bases between them. This CDR3 is built from 14 residues. Germline V gene sequence: CDR1 MGHDK, CDR2 SYGVNS. CDR3 sequence (DNA): TGTGCCAGCAGTGGGGGGAGATGGTACAATGAGCAGTTCTTC. It codes for CASSGGRWYNEQFF.